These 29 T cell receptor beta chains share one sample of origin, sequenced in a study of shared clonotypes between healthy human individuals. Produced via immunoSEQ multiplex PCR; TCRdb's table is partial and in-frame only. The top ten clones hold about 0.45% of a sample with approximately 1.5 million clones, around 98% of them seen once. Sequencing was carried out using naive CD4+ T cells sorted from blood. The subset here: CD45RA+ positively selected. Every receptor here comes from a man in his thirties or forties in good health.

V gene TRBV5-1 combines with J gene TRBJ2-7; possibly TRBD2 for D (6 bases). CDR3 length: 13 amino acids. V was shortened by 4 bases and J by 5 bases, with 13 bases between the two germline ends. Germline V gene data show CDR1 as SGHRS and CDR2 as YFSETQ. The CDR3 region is CASSVRTTHEQYF. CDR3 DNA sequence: TGCGCCAGCAGCGTCCGGACTACTCACGAGCAGTACTTC.

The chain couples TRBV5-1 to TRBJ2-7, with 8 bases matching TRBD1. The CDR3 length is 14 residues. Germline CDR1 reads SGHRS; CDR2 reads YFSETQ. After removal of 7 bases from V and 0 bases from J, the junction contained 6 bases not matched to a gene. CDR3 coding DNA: TGCGCCAGCCATCCCGGGACAGGCTCCTACGAGCAGTACTTC. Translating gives CASHPGTGSYEQYF.

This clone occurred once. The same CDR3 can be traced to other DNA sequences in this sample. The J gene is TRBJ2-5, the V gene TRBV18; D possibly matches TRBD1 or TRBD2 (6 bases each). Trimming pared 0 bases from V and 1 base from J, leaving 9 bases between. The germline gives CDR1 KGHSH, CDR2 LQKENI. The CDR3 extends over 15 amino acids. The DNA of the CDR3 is TGTGCCAGCTCACCACCGGGGGGCGGCCAAGAGACCCAGTACTTC. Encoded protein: CASSPPGGGQETQYF.

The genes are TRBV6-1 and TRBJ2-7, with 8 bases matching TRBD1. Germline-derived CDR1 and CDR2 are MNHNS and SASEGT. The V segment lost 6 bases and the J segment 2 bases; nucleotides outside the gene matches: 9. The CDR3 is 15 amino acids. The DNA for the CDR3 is TGTGCCAGCAGCCACACAAGGACAGGGCCCTACGAGCAGTACTTC. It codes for CASSHTRTGPYEQYF.

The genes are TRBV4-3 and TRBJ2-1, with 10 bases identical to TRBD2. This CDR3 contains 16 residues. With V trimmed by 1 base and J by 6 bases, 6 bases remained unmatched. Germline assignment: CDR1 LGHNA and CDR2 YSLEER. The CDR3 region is CASSQGAGGLSNEQFF. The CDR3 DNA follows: TGCGCCAGCAGCCAAGGAGCGGGGGGGCTTAGCAATGAGCAGTTCTTC.

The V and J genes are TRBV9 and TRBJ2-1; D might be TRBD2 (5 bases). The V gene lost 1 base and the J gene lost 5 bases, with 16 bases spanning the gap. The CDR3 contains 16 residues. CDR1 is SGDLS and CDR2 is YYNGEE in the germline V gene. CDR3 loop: CASSVQSDLVDNEQFF. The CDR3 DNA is TGTGCCAGCAGCGTACAATCGGACTTAGTTGACAATGAGCAGTTCTTC.

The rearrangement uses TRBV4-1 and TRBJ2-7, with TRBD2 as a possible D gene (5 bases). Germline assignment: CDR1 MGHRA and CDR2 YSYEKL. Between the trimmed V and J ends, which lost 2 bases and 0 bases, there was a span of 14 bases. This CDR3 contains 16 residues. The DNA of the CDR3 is TGCGCCAGCAGCCAAAGAACAGCGGTGCCCTCCTACGAGCAGTACTTC. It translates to CASSQRTAVPSYEQYF.

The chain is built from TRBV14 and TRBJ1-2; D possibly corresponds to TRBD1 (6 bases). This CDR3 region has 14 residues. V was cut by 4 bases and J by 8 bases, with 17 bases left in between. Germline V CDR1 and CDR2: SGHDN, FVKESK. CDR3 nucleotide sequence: TGTGCCAGCAGCCGGGGGGCCTCCCTGGGCGGCTACACCTTC. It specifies CASSRGASLGGYTF. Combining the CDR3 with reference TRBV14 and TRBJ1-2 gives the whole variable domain EAGVTQFPSHSVIEKGQTVTLRCDPISGHDNLYWYRRVMGKEIKFLLHFVKESKQDESGMPNNRFLAERTGGTYSTLKVQPAELEDSGVYFCASSRGASLGGYTFGSGTRLTVV.

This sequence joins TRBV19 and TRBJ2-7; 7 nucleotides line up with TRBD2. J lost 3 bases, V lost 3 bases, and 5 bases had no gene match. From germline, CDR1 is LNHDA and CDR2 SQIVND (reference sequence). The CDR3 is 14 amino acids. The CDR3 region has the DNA TGTGCCAGTAGTATGGGAGGGCCGGGCTACGAGCAGTACTTC. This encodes CASSMGGPGYEQYF.

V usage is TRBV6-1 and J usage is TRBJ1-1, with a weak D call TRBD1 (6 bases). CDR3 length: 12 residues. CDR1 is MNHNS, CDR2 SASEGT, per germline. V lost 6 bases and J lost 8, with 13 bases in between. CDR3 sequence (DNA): TGTGCCAGCAGCCCCACAGGGTTCGAAGCTTTCTTT. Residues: CASSPTGFEAFF.

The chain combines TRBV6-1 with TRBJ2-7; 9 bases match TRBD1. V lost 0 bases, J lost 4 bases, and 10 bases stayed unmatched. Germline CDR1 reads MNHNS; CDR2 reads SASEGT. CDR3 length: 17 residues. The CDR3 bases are TGTGCCAGCAGTGAAGCGCTTCTGGGACAGGGAAGGTACGAGCAGTACTTC. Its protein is CASSEALLGQGRYEQYF.

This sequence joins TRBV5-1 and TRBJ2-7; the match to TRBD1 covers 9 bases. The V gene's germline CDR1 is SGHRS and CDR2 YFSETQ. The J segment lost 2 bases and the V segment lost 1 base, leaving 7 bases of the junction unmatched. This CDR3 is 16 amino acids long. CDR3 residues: CASSLPRDRATYEQYF. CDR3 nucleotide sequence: TGCGCCAGCAGCTTGCCCCGGGACAGGGCCACCTACGAGCAGTACTTC.

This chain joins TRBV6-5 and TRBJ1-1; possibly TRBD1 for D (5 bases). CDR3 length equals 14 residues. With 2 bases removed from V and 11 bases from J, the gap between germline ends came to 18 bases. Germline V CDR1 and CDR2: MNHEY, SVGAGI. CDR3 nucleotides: TGTGCCAGCAGTTACCCCGGGGGGGACTTGGGGGCTTTCTTT. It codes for CASSYPGGDLGAFF.

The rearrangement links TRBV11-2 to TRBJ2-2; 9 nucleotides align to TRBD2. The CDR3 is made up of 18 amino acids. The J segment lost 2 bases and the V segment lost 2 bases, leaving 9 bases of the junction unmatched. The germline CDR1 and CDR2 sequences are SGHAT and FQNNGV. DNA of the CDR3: TGTGCCAGCAGCTTATACTTACTAGCGGGCTCAAACACCGGGGAGCTGTTTTTT. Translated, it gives CASSLYLLAGSNTGELFF. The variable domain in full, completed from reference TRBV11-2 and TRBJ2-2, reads EAGVAQSPRYKIIEKRQSVAFWCNPISGHATLYWYQQILGQGPKLLIQFQNNGVVDDSQLPKDRFSAERLKGVDSTLKIQPAKLEDSAVYLCASSLYLLAGSNTGELFFGEGSRLTVL.

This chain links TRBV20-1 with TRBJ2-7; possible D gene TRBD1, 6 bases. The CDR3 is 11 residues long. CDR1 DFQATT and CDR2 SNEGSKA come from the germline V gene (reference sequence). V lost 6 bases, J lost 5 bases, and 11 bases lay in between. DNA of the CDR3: TGCAGTGCAGAACAGGGCCACGAGCAGTACTTC. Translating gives CSAEQGHEQYF.

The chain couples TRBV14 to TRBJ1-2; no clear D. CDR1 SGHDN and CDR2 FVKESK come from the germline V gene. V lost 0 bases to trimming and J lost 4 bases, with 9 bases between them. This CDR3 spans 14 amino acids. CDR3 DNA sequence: TGTGCCAGCAGCCAAGATGGGGAGTCCTATGGCTACACCTTC. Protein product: CASSQDGESYGYTF. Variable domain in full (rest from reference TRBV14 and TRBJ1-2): EAGVTQFPSHSVIEKGQTVTLRCDPISGHDNLYWYRRVMGKEIKFLLHFVKESKQDESGMPNNRFLAERTGGTYSTLKVQPAELEDSGVYFCASSQDGESYGYTFGSGTRLTVV.

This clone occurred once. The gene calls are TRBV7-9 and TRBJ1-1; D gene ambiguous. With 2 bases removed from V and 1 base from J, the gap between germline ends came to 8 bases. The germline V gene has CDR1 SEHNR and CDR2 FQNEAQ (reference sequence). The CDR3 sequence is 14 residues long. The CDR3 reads CASSLLGGNTEAFF. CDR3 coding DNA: TGTGCCAGCAGCTTATTAGGAGGGAACACTGAAGCTTTCTTT.

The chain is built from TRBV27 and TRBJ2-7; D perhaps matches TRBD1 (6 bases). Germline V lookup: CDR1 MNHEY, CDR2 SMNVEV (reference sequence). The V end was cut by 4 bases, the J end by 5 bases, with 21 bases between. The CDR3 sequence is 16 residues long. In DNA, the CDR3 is TGTGCCAGCAGTTCCCACCGACAGGTTATTTGGGACGAGCAGTACTTC. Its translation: CASSSHRQVIWDEQYF.

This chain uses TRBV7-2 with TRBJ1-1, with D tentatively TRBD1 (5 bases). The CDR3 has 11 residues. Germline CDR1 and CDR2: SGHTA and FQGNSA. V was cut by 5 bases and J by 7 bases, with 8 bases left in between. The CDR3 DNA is TGTGCCAGCAGCCCGACAGTTGAAGCTTTCTTT. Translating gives CASSPTVEAFF.

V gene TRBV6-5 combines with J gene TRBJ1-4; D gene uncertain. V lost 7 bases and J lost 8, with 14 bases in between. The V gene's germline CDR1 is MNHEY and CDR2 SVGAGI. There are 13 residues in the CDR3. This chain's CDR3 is CASNPDGSEKLFF. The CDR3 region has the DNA TGTGCCAGCAACCCGGACGGGTCGGAAAAACTGTTTTTT.

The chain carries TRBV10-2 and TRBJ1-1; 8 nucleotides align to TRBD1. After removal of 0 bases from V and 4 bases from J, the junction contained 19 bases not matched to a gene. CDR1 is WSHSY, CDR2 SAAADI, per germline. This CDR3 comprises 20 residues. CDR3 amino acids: CASSESKSLPGQELSTEAFF. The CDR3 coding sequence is TGCGCCAGCAGTGAGTCGAAGTCCCTACCGGGACAGGAGTTGAGCACTGAAGCTTTCTTT.

CDR3 sequence reads: CASSLIPGLLYNEQFF. In DNA form, the CDR3 reads TGTGCCAGCAGTTTAATACCGGGACTACTTTACAATGAGCAGTTCTTC. The chain recombines TRBV28 with TRBJ2-1, with 7 bases aligning to TRBD2. The CDR3 contains 16 residues. Trimming cost V 2 bases and J 4 bases; bases outside gene matches: 8. The germline gives CDR1 MDHEN, CDR2 SYDVKM.

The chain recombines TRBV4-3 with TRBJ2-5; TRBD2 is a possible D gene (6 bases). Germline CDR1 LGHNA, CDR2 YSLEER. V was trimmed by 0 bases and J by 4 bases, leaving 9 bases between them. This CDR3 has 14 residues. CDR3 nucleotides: TGCGCCAGCAGCCAAGATTGGAGGGGAGAGACCCAGTACTTC. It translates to CASSQDWRGETQYF.

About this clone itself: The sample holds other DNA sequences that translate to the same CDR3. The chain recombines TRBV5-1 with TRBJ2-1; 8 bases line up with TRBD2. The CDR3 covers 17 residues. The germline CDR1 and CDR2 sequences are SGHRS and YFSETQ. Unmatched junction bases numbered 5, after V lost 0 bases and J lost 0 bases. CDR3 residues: CASSLGLAPSSYNEQFF. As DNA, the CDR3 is TGCGCCAGCAGCTTGGGACTAGCGCCTAGCTCCTACAATGAGCAGTTCTTC. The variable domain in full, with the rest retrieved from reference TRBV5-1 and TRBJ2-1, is KAGVTQTPRYLIKTRGQQVTLSCSPISGHRSVSWYQQTPGQGLQFLFEYFSETQRNKGNFPGRFSGRQFSNSRSEMNVSTLELGDSALYLCASSLGLAPSSYNEQFFGPGTRLTVL.

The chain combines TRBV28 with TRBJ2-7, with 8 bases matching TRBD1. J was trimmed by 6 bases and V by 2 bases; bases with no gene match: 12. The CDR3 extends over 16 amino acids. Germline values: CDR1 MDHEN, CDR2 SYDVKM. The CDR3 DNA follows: TGTGCCAGCAGTTTAGTCGTTTGGACAGGGTCCCTCGAGCAGTACTTC. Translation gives CASSLVVWTGSLEQYF.

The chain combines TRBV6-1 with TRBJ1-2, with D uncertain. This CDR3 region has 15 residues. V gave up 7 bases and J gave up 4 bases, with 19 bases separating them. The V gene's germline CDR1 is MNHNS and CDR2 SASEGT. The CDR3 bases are TGTGCCAGCACCTCTGGTCGTGGAGGCGGCTATGGCTACACCTTC. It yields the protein CASTSGRGGGYGYTF.

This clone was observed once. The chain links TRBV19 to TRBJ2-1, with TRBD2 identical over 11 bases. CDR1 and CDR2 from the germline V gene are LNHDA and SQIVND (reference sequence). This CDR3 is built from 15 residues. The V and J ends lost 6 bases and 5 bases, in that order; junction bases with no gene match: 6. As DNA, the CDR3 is TGTGCCAGTAGCCAGGGACTAGCGGTGAACAATGAGCAGTTCTTC. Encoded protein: CASSQGLAVNNEQFF.

The CDR3 nucleotides read TGTGCCAGCAGCTTAGATCATGACTATGGCTACACCTTC. This sequence encodes CASSLDHDYGYTF. V gene TRBV7-2 combines with J gene TRBJ1-2; no firm D call. The CDR3 is made up of 13 amino acids. The V end was cut by 1 base, the J end by 3 bases, with 6 bases between. The germline V gene has CDR1 SGHTA and CDR2 FQGNSA.

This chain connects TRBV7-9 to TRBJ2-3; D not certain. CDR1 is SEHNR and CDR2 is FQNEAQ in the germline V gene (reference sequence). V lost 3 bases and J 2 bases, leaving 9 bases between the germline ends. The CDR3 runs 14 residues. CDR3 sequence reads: CASSFDTSTDTQYF. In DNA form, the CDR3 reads TGTGCCAGCAGCTTTGACACCTCCACAGATACGCAGTATTTT.